This TCR beta chain comes out of a study of PD-1 blockade in classical Hodgkin lymphoma (dated by TCRdb to the early 2020s). About the study as a whole: Nivolumab dosing was 3 mg/kg intravenously every 2 weeks, continuing until either disease progression or unacceptable toxicity. The study used TCR beta sequencing and CyTOF to define a peripheral blood immune signature of response to PD-1 blockade in classical Hodgkin lymphoma. Results and caveats for the whole study, not just this receptor: Baseline TCR diversity was reported as lower in newly diagnosed patients than in healthy donors, and lower still in relapsed/refractory patients. Patients starting nivolumab less than 1 year after ASCT had lower diversity and were excluded from later analyses to avoid confounding by immune reconstitution. Only a single clinical trial cohort was studied, and what caused the repertoire differences, possibly disease activity or prior therapy, remained undefined. Trial patients with a complete response had baseline diversity similar to that of newly diagnosed patients, while partial responders and progressors had significantly lower diversity. By C4D1, a significant rise was seen in CD4+ TCR diversity but not in CD8+ TCR diversity (p=0.0027 vs p=0.16), and the rise was most apparent among complete responders (p=0.02).

The Qiagen DNeasy kit was used to extract genomic DNA both from unsorted PBMCs and from the negatively selected CD4+ and CD8+ fractions. Using primers that anneal to V and J segments, immunoSEQ multiplex PCR amplified the TCR beta CDR3 regions. A synthetic immune receptor repertoire was used to minimize amplification bias, and any remaining bias was removed computationally after sequencing. The authors' pipeline ran thus. Custom Python scripts were used to quantify repertoire diversity as the Shannon entropy index. The unsorted, CD4+ and CD8+ repertoires were each analyzed separately, with the exception of combined analyses, where CD4+ and CD8+ sequences were merged in silico. A clone was considered expanded if an increase in frequency of at least 2-fold after treatment relative to C1D1 was found, and a pseudocount of 0.5 was applied to clones undetected at baseline. Singleton clones were defined as clones with 0 or 1 copy at C1D1, and non-singleton clones were defined as clones with 2 or more copies. By matching protein sequences in sorted samples from the same patient, clones expanded in unsorted samples were annotated as CD4+, CD8+ or unknown. Wilcoxon tests on paired samples were used to test changes in diversity from C1D1 to C4D1. TCRdb holds this immuneACCESS table with in-frame rearrangements only. Some clones are missing; in checked studies, unresolved V genes explain under half, and the rest has no known cause. That table furnishes V, J and clone size, whereas the DNA furnished D and trimming. The table for this sample lists 25,000 to 35,000 clones; approximately 70% of them were counted only once. Jointly, the top ten make up approximately 4% of the sample.

Sample time point, as interpreted from the label and publication: cycle 4 day 1 (C4D1), after 6 weeks of nivolumab. Every trial patient had relapsed following autologous stem cell transplantation, and prior brentuximab vedotin exposure was what differed among cohorts A, B and C. The trial cohort comprised roughly 50 patients with relapsed/refractory classical Hodgkin lymphoma whose best overall responses were complete response, partial response or progressive disease. Single-agent nivolumab was administered to trial patients in the multi-cohort phase II CheckMate 205 trial. An independent review committee assessed best overall response by applying the 2007 International Working Group response criteria. Trial PBMCs were collected immediately before nivolumab initiation (C1D1) and during therapy at cycle 2 day 1 and cycle 4 day 1. Peripheral blood was collected in 8 mL Vacutainer Cell Preparation Tubes, from which PBMCs were isolated by centrifugation and then cryopreserved.

This clone turned up a few times. No cognate antigen has been identified for it. Per-base quality was not reported, and no clone a single base away is much larger than it. For CDR1 and CDR2, the germline V gene (reference sequence) lists DFQATT and SNEGSKA. The CDR3 runs 11 amino acids, cysteine and phenylalanine included. Just CDR3 DNA is preserved here, 33 bases in frame from base 1. For this chain, trimming is 6 bases at the V end and 3 bases at the J end, and the number of junction bases without a gene match is 2. The sequenced sample was peripheral blood mononuclear cells (PBMCs), obtained before the fourth cycle of nivolumab. This TCR was recovered from a human donor with classical Hodgkin lymphoma. The sequence links TRBV20-1 to TRBJ2-7, with 7 bases aligning to TRBD2. Read as DNA, the sequence is TGCAGTGCCGGGGGGATCTACGAGCAGTACTTC. Its translation is CSAGGIYEQYF.